This T cell receptor (beta chain) was documented in a study of T-cell memory formation after mild COVID-19. Barcoded TCR alpha and TCR beta cDNA libraries with UMIs came from 5'RACE using constant-segment primers. TCRdb reprocessed the 5' RACE reads with MiXCR, giving one entry per CDR3 protein. The repertoire has roughly 130,000 distinct CDR3 sequences, about a sixth of them found once; the top ten carry about 5.2%. In its sample, this clonotype was seen a few times. Looked up from germline, CDR1 is DFQATT and CDR2 is SNEGSKA (reference sequence). V was shortened by 0 bases and J by 7 bases, with 15 bases between the two germline ends. The CDR3 extends over 14 amino acids.

Sequenced material: PBMCs or a T cell subset sorted from them (not recorded which). This clonotype was obtained from a young man who had mild COVID-19 (a few samples of this study predate the infection). Cell type and time point are not known. The chain recombines TRBV20-1 with TRBJ1-1, with TRBD1 as a possible D gene (5 bases). The DNA for the CDR3 is TGCAGTGCTAGAGAGGGTGGGGGTTGGAGTGAAGCTTTCTTT. It codes for CSAREGGGWSEAFF.